At least ten counts were recorded for the clone carrying this T cell receptor beta chain. This specimen comes from a study of regulatory T cells in long-lasting Graves disease. On the study more broadly: Graves' patients, diagnosed recently, had received antithyroid drugs under 3 months.

Time point: newly diagnosed GD, antithyroid drugs for less than 3 months. TCR sequences were obtained from RNA taken from PBMCs. The authors built TCR beta libraries using iRepertoire HTBI primers and Arm-PCR of CDR3 regions. TCRdb re-called the multiplex PCR reads with MiXCR, one entry per CDR3 protein. The sample carries a few hundred thousand distinct CDR3 sequences, 12% recorded once. These same data were also listed under a study on T cells in Graves' hyperthyroidism and ophthalmopathy.

This sample comprised peripheral blood mononuclear cells (PBMCs), obtained at new diagnosis, from a patient treated with antithyroid drugs. The sequence came from a woman younger than 35 with Graves disease.

The CDR3: CASSLKGLGETQYF. The CDR3 DNA reads as TGTGCCAGCAGCTTAAAGGGGCTCGGGGAGACCCAGTACTTC. This chain uses TRBV7-2 with TRBJ2-5; a possible D gene is TRBD1 (5 bases). The ends were cut back, 2 bases at V and 5 bases at J, with 12 bases in the middle. The length of the CDR3 is 14 residues. In germline, CDR1 is SGHTA, CDR2 FQGNSA. The entire variable domain, with the rest obtained from reference TRBV7-2 and TRBJ2-5, is as follows: GAGVSQSPSNKVTEKGKDVELRCDPISGHTALYWYRQSLGQGLEFLIYFQGNSAPDKSGLPSDRFSAERTGGSVSTLTIQRTQQEDSAVYLCASSLKGLGETQYFGPGTRLLVL.